The 17 T cell receptor beta chains below were found in one sample sequenced in a study of T cells after yellow fever vaccination. TCRdb analysed the 5' RACE reads with MiXCR anew, one entry per CDR3 protein. Of approximately 550,000 distinct CDR3 sequences in the sample, 13% were seen once. Sequenced material: PBMCs, taken on the day of the yellow fever booster vaccination. Receptors were obtained from a man aged 30 to 45 who received the YFV17D yellow fever vaccine.

The chain couples TRBV7-2 to TRBJ2-7; TRBD2 matches 9 bases. Germline CDR1 and CDR2: SGHTA and FQGNSA. CDR3 size: 12 residues. Losses at the gene ends were 6 bases for V and 6 bases for J; bases not matched to a gene: 3. As DNA, the CDR3 is TGTGCCAGCAGTGAAGCGGGAGGCGAGCAGTACTTC. It is translated as CASSEAGGEQYF. Filled out from reference TRBV7-2 and TRBJ2-7, the complete variable domain reads GAGVSQSPSNKVTEKGKDVELRCDPISGHTALYWYRQSLGQGLEFLIYFQGNSAPDKSGLPSDRFSAERTGGSVSTLTIQRTQQEDSAVYLCASSEAGGEQYFGPGTRLTVT.

The rearrangement joins TRBV20-1 to TRBJ2-3, with a weak D call TRBD2 (6 bases). The ends were cut back, 5 bases at V and 2 bases at J, with 17 bases in the middle. Per the germline V gene, CDR1 is DFQATT and CDR2 is SNEGSKA (reference sequence). This CDR3 contains 15 residues. CDR3: CSAGEERVTTDTQYF. The CDR3 coding sequence is TGCAGTGCTGGGGAAGAGCGGGTTACCACAGATACGCAGTATTTT.

The chain uses TRBV11-2 and TRBJ2-7; 7 bases align to TRBD1. The CDR3 has 16 amino acids. Germline V CDR1 and CDR2: SGHAT, FQNNGV. J lost 3 bases, V lost 4 bases, and 12 bases had no gene match. In DNA, the CDR3 is TGTGCCAGCAGCTCCAATAGGGGGCTAGAGTACTACGAGCAGTACTTC. Translation gives CASSSNRGLEYYEQYF. Supplemented by reference TRBV11-2 and TRBJ2-7, the full variable domain reads EAGVAQSPRYKIIEKRQSVAFWCNPISGHATLYWYQQILGQGPKLLIQFQNNGVVDDSQLPKDRFSAERLKGVDSTLKIQPAKLEDSAVYLCASSSNRGLEYYEQYFGPGTRLTVT.

The chain joins TRBV20-1 to TRBJ2-7; 7 nucleotides align to TRBD2. The V gene's germline CDR1 is DFQATT and CDR2 SNEGSKA (reference sequence). The CDR3 spans 14 residues. Losses at the gene ends were 8 bases for V and 6 bases for J; bases not matched to a gene: 16. Here the CDR3 DNA reads TGCAGTTTAGCGGGTAGGCAACGAGCAGGCGAGCAGTACTTC. Amino acid sequence: CSLAGRQRAGEQYF.

This clonotype occurred a few times. The chain links TRBV10-3 to TRBJ2-5; D assignment may be TRBD1 or TRBD2 (5 bases each). The CDR3 spans 14 residues. V dropped 5 bases and J dropped 4 bases, with 14 bases sitting between them. Germline CDR1 ENHRY, CDR2 SYGVKD. CDR3 DNA: TGTGCCATCAGTTCCCAAGGGGCGGGAGAGACCCAGTACTTC. Translating gives CAISSQGAGETQYF.

The chain carries TRBV12-3 or TRBV12-4 and TRBJ2-7, with 9 bases matching TRBD1. This CDR3 is built from 15 residues. V gave up 5 bases and J gave up 0 bases; unmatched junction bases: 5. CDR3 loop: CASSPLDRGSYEQYF. For the CDR3, the DNA is TGTGCCAGCAGTCCGTTGGACAGGGGCTCCTACGAGCAGTACTTC.

This clonotype showed up just a few times. The chain has TRBV7-9 and TRBJ2-3; a possible D gene is TRBD2 (6 bases). Trimming stripped 3 bases from V and 0 bases from J, with 13 bases between. Per germline, CDR1 SEHNR and CDR2 FQNEAQ (reference sequence). CDR3 size: 16 residues. CDR3 region: CASSFYRESSTDTQYF. As DNA, the CDR3 is TGTGCCAGCAGCTTTTACCGGGAGTCTAGCACAGATACGCAGTATTTT.

This clonotype was found a few times. The V gene is TRBV7-2, the J gene TRBJ2-2; D remains unclear. CDR1 and CDR2 (germline): SGHTA, FQGNSA. The CDR3 contains 14 residues. Deletions cut 7 bases from V and 3 bases from J, with 12 bases between. Here the CDR3 reads CASIPGPHTGELFF. CDR3 DNA sequence: TGTGCCAGCATCCCCGGGCCCCACACCGGGGAGCTGTTTTTT.

The chain couples TRBV20-1 to TRBJ2-2; D ambiguous. Trimming left V 6 bases short and J 6 bases short, with 14 bases between. CDR1 and CDR2 from the germline V gene are DFQATT and SNEGSKA (reference sequence). The CDR3 sequence is 13 residues long. CDR3 coding DNA: TGCAGTGCCAGACCTTTCCTCGCCGGGGAGCTGTTTTTT. Protein: CSARPFLAGELFF.

This clonotype was detected only a few times. The chain recombines TRBV7-2 with TRBJ2-7; possibly TRBD2 for D (6 bases). Per germline, CDR1 SGHTA and CDR2 FQGNSA. Trimming removed 5 bases at V and 4 bases at J, with 15 bases between. The CDR3 extends over 14 amino acids. CDR3 DNA: TGTGCCAGCAGCGCTGGACTACCTGGGTACGAGCAGTACTTC. Translating gives CASSAGLPGYEQYF.

This clonotype was found many times. This chain connects TRBV6-5 to TRBJ2-5; 7 nucleotides agree with TRBD2. With 3 bases clipped from V and 4 bases from J, the junction kept 8 bases outside the gene matches. Germline CDR1 MNHEY, CDR2 SVGAGI. CDR3 length equals 15 residues. In DNA form, the CDR3 reads TGTGCCAGCAGTTATAGTGCGGGAGATGGAGAGACCCAGTACTTC. Protein: CASSYSAGDGETQYF.

This clonotype was found a few times. The rearrangement links TRBV12-3 or TRBV12-4 to TRBJ2-2; 9 nucleotides match TRBD2. CDR3 length: 13 residues. The junction had 4 bases not matched to a gene; V was cut back by 6 bases and J by 8 bases. CDR3 sequence (DNA): TGTGCCAGCAGATTTAGCGGGAGTGGGGAGCTGTTTTTT. Protein: CASRFSGSGELFF.

This clonotype was counted only a few times. J is TRBJ1-1 and V is TRBV3-1, with no clear D. Germline CDR1 and CDR2: LGHDT and YNNKEL (reference sequence). The CDR3 spans 12 residues. The V and J ends lost 10 bases and 2 bases respectively, with 11 bases between them. The CDR3 reads CAIQLGNTEAFF. CDR3 in DNA: TGTGCCATTCAACTGGGCAACACTGAAGCTTTCTTT.

This clonotype was counted a few times. V is TRBV25-1 and J is TRBJ2-5; D remains unclear. Looked up from germline, CDR1 is MGHDK and CDR2 is SYGVNS. CDR3 length equals 12 residues. V was cut by 3 bases and J by 3 bases, with 5 bases left in between. CDR3 residues: CASSDRKETQYF. The CDR3, as DNA: TGTGCCAGCAGTGACAGGAAAGAGACCCAGTACTTC.

The chain joins TRBV27 to TRBJ2-3; D gene uncertain. Trimming removed 5 bases at V and 1 base at J, with 13 bases between. Germline CDR1 MNHEY, CDR2 SMNVEV (reference sequence). The CDR3 has 15 amino acids. The CDR3 DNA is TGTGCCAGCAGTCACGAAGCCTCGGGCACAGATACGCAGTATTTT. Encoded protein: CASSHEASGTDTQYF.

The genes are TRBV10-2 and TRBJ1-5, with D hard to call. CDR1 is WSHSY and CDR2 is SAAADI in the germline V gene. Trimming took 5 bases from V and 2 from J, leaving 13 bases between them. The length of the CDR3 is 15 residues. The CDR3 region has the DNA TGCGCCAGCAGTCCTAGCGGCGAAGGCAATCAGCCCCAGCATTTT. Amino acids: CASSPSGEGNQPQHF.

This chain links TRBV3-1 with TRBJ1-1, with TRBD1 matching 8 bases. Germline V gene sequence: CDR1 LGHDT, CDR2 YNNKEL (reference sequence). Trimming took 0 bases from V and 7 from J; bases not matched to a gene: 13. This CDR3 contains 17 residues. The CDR3 nucleotides read TGTGCCAGCAGCCAAGACATCGAAGGCCCAGGGGGCAATGAAGCTTTCTTT. It specifies CASSQDIEGPGGNEAFF.